This is a list of T cell receptor beta chains from one sample in a study of T cell responses to AZD1222 COVID-19 vaccine. Sequenced by immunoSEQ multiplex PCR; TCRdb stores in-frame clones only, minus some. The sample records more than 85,000 clones, 85% to 90% being singletons. The specimen comprised peripheral blood, sampled 28 days after the second AZD1222 dose. Source of these receptors: an adult who received the AZD1222 COVID-19 vaccine. Both conserved end residues are part of each CDR3. Fields, in order: D gene, V gene, J gene, clone size, CDR3 protein. The D gene is left open where the match is weak. Only part of the rows carry a size: once, few, many, or a class if the clone is expanded.

-	TRBV7-9	TRBJ1-2	-	CASTLGRDGYTF
-	TRBV24-1	TRBJ1-5	-	CATSGATGHGGDQPQHF
-	TRBV27	TRBJ1-4	-	CASSLSVQHNEKLFF
-	TRBV7-9	TRBJ1-5	-	CASSLGLGNQPQHF
-	TRBV11-3	TRBJ2-1	once	CASSLLTYNEQFF
TRBD2	TRBV5-5	TRBJ2-7	-	CASSLVEGLAGSEQYF
-	TRBV6-5	TRBJ1-1	-	CASSYLVNTEAFF
-	TRBV27	TRBJ1-2	-	CASSLSANYGYTF
TRBD1	TRBV2	TRBJ1-3	-	CASRTGTGFSGNTIYF
-	TRBV9	TRBJ2-2	-	CASSPIVADTGELFF
-	TRBV18	TRBJ2-7	-	CASSPPYEQYF
TRBD1	TRBV3-1/TRBV3-2	TRBJ2-1	-	CASSQPRGQGGNEQFF
TRBD1	TRBV14	TRBJ2-3	-	CASSQWTGPADTQYF
TRBD1	TRBV7-9	TRBJ1-6	-	CASSPAGGQDFSPLHF
-	TRBV28	TRBJ1-2	-	CASSRYGYTF
-	TRBV12-3/TRBV12-4	TRBJ1-5	-	CATTQGQNQPQHF
TRBD1	TRBV7-6	TRBJ1-3	-	CASSPSIGQVSGNTIYF
TRBD2	TRBV7-9	TRBJ2-5	few	CASSATGTSGRAETQYF
-	TRBV2	TRBJ1-1	few	CASSVYQGVNTEAFF
TRBD2	TRBV11-2	TRBJ2-1	-	CASSLRGSGRNNEQFF
-	TRBV30	TRBJ1-2	-	CAWSVLNYGYTF
TRBD1	TRBV28	TRBJ1-2	many	CASSRPGTGVYGYTF
TRBD1	TRBV18	TRBJ1-1	-	CASSAGGQGGTEAFF
-	TRBV6-6	TRBJ1-2	-	CASSYVEQGYTF
-	TRBV30	TRBJ1-3	few	CAWSPTGRRNTIYF
TRBD2	TRBV7-8	TRBJ2-7	-	CASSSHSGRAPYEQYF
TRBD1	TRBV19	TRBJ2-7	-	CASSVRTGIFYEQYF
-	TRBV19	TRBJ2-1	-	CASSPPEAATYNEQFF
-	TRBV30	TRBJ2-1	-	CAWKPPGWDNEQFF
-	TRBV10-3	TRBJ1-1	-	CAISEVAASSNTEAFF
-	TRBV4-2	TRBJ2-2	-	CASSQDEFGLHTGELFF
-	TRBV5-4	TRBJ1-1	-	CASRVGRSQEAFF